Listed below are T cell receptor beta chains from one sample, sequenced in a study of PD-1 blockade in classical Hodgkin lymphoma. Clones were read by immunoSEQ multiplex PCR, and TCRdb kept only the in-frame ones, dropping some. In the table there are tens of thousands of clones, about 70% of which are singletons. This specimen consisted of peripheral blood mononuclear cells (PBMCs), obtained before the second cycle of nivolumab. Every receptor here comes from a human donor with classical Hodgkin lymphoma. CDR3s include the opening cysteine and the closing phenylalanine or tryptophan. The D gene is left open where the match is weak. Part of the rows lack a size; the others show once, few, many or a class for expanded clones.

d_call: .; clone_size: few; cdr3_length: 13; v_call: TRBV1; j_call: TRBJ1-1; cdr3_aa: CTSSPRGNTEAFF; cdr3_nt: TGCACCAGCAGCCCTCGGGGGAACACTGAAGCTTTCTTT
d_call: TRBD1; clone_size: few; cdr3_length: 15; v_call: TRBV6-6; j_call: TRBJ1-6; cdr3_aa: CASSYSGTENSPLHF; cdr3_nt: TGTGCCAGCAGTTACTCCGGGACAGAGAATTCACCCCTCCACTTT
d_call: .; clone_size: .; cdr3_length: 13; v_call: TRBV29-1; j_call: TRBJ1-1; cdr3_aa: CSVENLRNTEAFF; cdr3_nt: TGCAGCGTTGAAAATCTGAGGAACACTGAAGCTTTCTTT
d_call: .; clone_size: .; cdr3_length: 13; v_call: TRBV7-9; j_call: TRBJ1-6; cdr3_aa: CASSLEQVAPLHF; cdr3_nt: TGTGCCAGCAGCTTAGAACAGGTGGCACCCCTCCACTTT
d_call: TRBD1; clone_size: .; cdr3_length: 17; v_call: TRBV10-2; j_call: TRBJ1-6; cdr3_aa: CASTTKTGSSYNSPLHF; cdr3_nt: TGCGCCAGCACCACTAAGACAGGGAGCTCCTATAATTCACCCCTCCACTTT
d_call: .; clone_size: few; cdr3_length: 15; v_call: TRBV27; j_call: TRBJ2-5; cdr3_aa: CASSFAGTSQETQYF; cdr3_nt: TGTGCCAGCAGTTTTGCGGGGACCTCCCAAGAGACCCAGTACTTC
d_call: .; clone_size: .; cdr3_length: 15; v_call: TRBV19; j_call: TRBJ2-1; cdr3_aa: CASKLSGIPGNEQFF; cdr3_nt: TGTGCCAGTAAATTATCAGGGATCCCTGGGAATGAGCAGTTCTTC
d_call: TRBD2; clone_size: .; cdr3_length: 14; v_call: TRBV27; j_call: TRBJ2-1; cdr3_aa: CASSSSGSYNEQFF; cdr3_nt: TGTGCCAGCAGTAGTAGCGGGAGCTACAATGAGCAGTTCTTC
d_call: TRBD2; clone_size: .; cdr3_length: 13; v_call: TRBV7-9; j_call: TRBJ2-2; cdr3_aa: CASSGGATGELFF; cdr3_nt: TGTGCCAGCTCCGGGGGGGCGACCGGGGAGCTGTTTTTT
d_call: .; clone_size: .; cdr3_length: 13; v_call: TRBV18; j_call: TRBJ1-5; cdr3_aa: CASSPDSNQPQHF; cdr3_nt: TGTGCCAGCTCACCAGATAGCAATCAGCCCCAGCATTTT
d_call: .; clone_size: .; cdr3_length: 18; v_call: TRBV14; j_call: TRBJ2-1; cdr3_aa: CASSQGTLRTLSYNEQFF; cdr3_nt: TGTGCCAGCAGCCAAGGAACCTTGCGGACTCTTTCCTACAATGAGCAGTTCTTC
d_call: .; clone_size: .; cdr3_length: 15; v_call: TRBV5-6; j_call: TRBJ2-7; cdr3_aa: CASSLGSVLTYEQYF; cdr3_nt: TGTGCCAGCAGCTTGGGAAGCGTTCTCACCTACGAGCAGTACTTC
d_call: .; clone_size: .; cdr3_length: 14; v_call: TRBV7-2; j_call: TRBJ2-3; cdr3_aa: CASSSLISTDTQYF; cdr3_nt: TGTGCCAGCAGCTCGCTCATAAGCACAGATACGCAGTATTTT
d_call: TRBD1; clone_size: .; cdr3_length: 14; v_call: TRBV19; j_call: TRBJ2-7; cdr3_aa: CASSPWTGSDEQYF; cdr3_nt: TGTGCCAGTAGTCCTTGGACAGGGTCGGACGAGCAGTACTTC
d_call: .; clone_size: .; cdr3_length: 13; v_call: TRBV28; j_call: TRBJ1-1; cdr3_aa: CASSPGYNTEAFF; cdr3_nt: TGTGCCAGCAGCCCGGGGTATAACACTGAAGCTTTCTTT
d_call: TRBD1; clone_size: .; cdr3_length: 16; v_call: TRBV7-9; j_call: TRBJ2-5; cdr3_aa: CASSPTSRDSKETQYF; cdr3_nt: TGTGCCAGCAGCCCCACCTCCCGGGACAGTAAAGAGACCCAGTACTTC
d_call: .; clone_size: .; cdr3_length: 16; v_call: TRBV7-8; j_call: TRBJ2-1; cdr3_aa: CASSPVRRDSYNEQFF; cdr3_nt: TGTGCCAGCAGCCCCGTCCGGCGGGACTCCTACAATGAGCAGTTCTTC
d_call: .; clone_size: .; cdr3_length: 13; v_call: TRBV14; j_call: TRBJ1-5; cdr3_aa: CASSLGGGKPQHF; cdr3_nt: TGTGCCAGCAGCCTAGGAGGAGGTAAACCCCAGCATTTT
d_call: .; clone_size: .; cdr3_length: 15; v_call: TRBV18; j_call: TRBJ2-5; cdr3_aa: CASSPPSLAGETQYF; cdr3_nt: TGTGCCAGCTCACCACCGTCGCTAGCCGGGGAGACCCAGTACTTC
d_call: TRBD1; clone_size: .; cdr3_length: 17; v_call: TRBV6-1; j_call: TRBJ2-2; cdr3_aa: CASSERLDRVGSGELFF; cdr3_nt: TGTGCCAGCAGTGAACGCCTGGACAGGGTTGGAAGCGGGGAGCTGTTTTTT
d_call: .; clone_size: few; cdr3_length: 16; v_call: TRBV27; j_call: TRBJ2-5; cdr3_aa: CASSLSTNAPPETQYF; cdr3_nt: TGTGCCAGCAGTTTATCGACCAACGCCCCCCCCGAGACCCAGTACTTC
d_call: .; clone_size: .; cdr3_length: 11; v_call: TRBV10-2; j_call: TRBJ1-1; cdr3_aa: CASSLNTEAFF; cdr3_nt: TGCGCCAGCAGTCTGAACACTGAAGCTTTCTTT
d_call: .; clone_size: few; cdr3_length: 10; v_call: TRBV9; j_call: TRBJ2-7; cdr3_aa: CASSPYEQYF; cdr3_nt: TGTGCCAGCAGCCCCTACGAGCAGTACTTC
d_call: .; clone_size: .; cdr3_length: 14; v_call: TRBV29-1; j_call: TRBJ2-1; cdr3_aa: CSVSFKSSYNEQFF; cdr3_nt: TGCAGCGTCTCCTTTAAAAGCTCCTACAATGAGCAGTTCTTC
d_call: TRBD1; clone_size: few; cdr3_length: 14; v_call: TRBV19; j_call: TRBJ1-1; cdr3_aa: CASSSQGGNTEAFF; cdr3_nt: TGTGCCAGTAGTTCTCAGGGGGGGAACACTGAAGCTTTCTTT
d_call: .; clone_size: .; cdr3_length: 15; v_call: TRBV6-5; j_call: TRBJ2-1; cdr3_aa: CASSYSMGGYNEQFF; cdr3_nt: TGTGCCAGCAGTTACTCAATGGGTGGGTACAATGAGCAGTTCTTC
d_call: TRBD2; clone_size: .; cdr3_length: 18; v_call: TRBV27; j_call: TRBJ2-1; cdr3_aa: CASSLRLAGGPSYNEQFF; cdr3_nt: TGTGCCAGCAGTTTGCGACTAGCGGGGGGGCCCTCCTACAATGAGCAGTTCTTC
d_call: .; clone_size: .; cdr3_length: 15; v_call: TRBV5-1; j_call: TRBJ2-4; cdr3_aa: CASSPAGNRQNIQYF; cdr3_nt: TGCGCCAGCAGCCCGGCCGGGAACCGCCAAAACATTCAGTACTTC
d_call: TRBD1; clone_size: .; cdr3_length: 14; v_call: TRBV7-2; j_call: TRBJ2-7; cdr3_aa: CASSTGTGVGEQYF; cdr3_nt: TGTGCCAGCAGTACAGGGACAGGGGTAGGCGAGCAGTACTTC
d_call: .; clone_size: .; cdr3_length: 15; v_call: TRBV4-3; j_call: TRBJ2-1; cdr3_aa: CASSLAYNSYNEQFF; cdr3_nt: TGCGCCAGCAGCCTAGCGTACAACAGCTACAATGAGCAGTTCTTC
d_call: TRBD1; clone_size: .; cdr3_length: 16; v_call: TRBV5-1; j_call: TRBJ2-3; cdr3_aa: CASSLGDRASTDTQYF; cdr3_nt: TGCGCCAGCAGCTTGGGGGACAGAGCATCCACAGATACGCAGTATTTT
d_call: TRBD2; clone_size: .; cdr3_length: 19; v_call: TRBV10-2; j_call: TRBJ2-4; cdr3_aa: CASNPAGLGGQFAKNIQYF; cdr3_nt: TGCGCCAGCAACCCGGCGGGACTAGGTGGACAATTTGCCAAAAACATTCAGTACTTC
d_call: .; clone_size: few; cdr3_length: 12; v_call: TRBV5-1; j_call: TRBJ2-7; cdr3_aa: CASSLPPEEQYF; cdr3_nt: TGCGCCAGCAGCTTACCACCAGAAGAGCAGTACTTC
d_call: .; clone_size: .; cdr3_length: 15; v_call: TRBV5-7; j_call: TRBJ1-4; cdr3_aa: CASSGTGMANEKLFF; cdr3_nt: TGTGCCAGCAGCGGGACGGGGATGGCTAATGAAAAACTGTTTTTT
d_call: .; clone_size: .; cdr3_length: 15; v_call: TRBV6-5; j_call: TRBJ1-5; cdr3_aa: CASSYSRPRGQPQHF; cdr3_nt: TGTGCCAGCAGTTACTCTCGGCCCAGAGGTCAGCCCCAGCATTTT
d_call: TRBD2; clone_size: .; cdr3_length: 18; v_call: TRBV10-2; j_call: TRBJ2-5; cdr3_aa: CASSDNRGGAGGMETQYF; cdr3_nt: TGCGCCAGCAGTGATAACCGGGGGGGAGCGGGGGGGATGGAGACCCAGTACTTC
d_call: .; clone_size: .; cdr3_length: 18; v_call: TRBV7-4; j_call: TRBJ2-6; cdr3_aa: CASSGLSSSQSRANVLTF; cdr3_nt: TGTGCCAGCAGCGGATTATCCAGCTCACAAAGTCGGGCCAACGTCCTGACTTTC
d_call: .; clone_size: .; cdr3_length: 13; v_call: TRBV28; j_call: TRBJ1-1; cdr3_aa: CASSLLGGTEAFF; cdr3_nt: TGTGCCAGCAGTTTATTAGGGGGCACTGAAGCTTTCTTT
d_call: .; clone_size: .; cdr3_length: 14; v_call: TRBV5-1; j_call: TRBJ1-2; cdr3_aa: CASSLEWQGNGYTF; cdr3_nt: TGCGCCAGCAGCTTGGAGTGGCAGGGCAACGGCTACACCTTC
d_call: .; clone_size: .; cdr3_length: 14; v_call: TRBV30; j_call: TRBJ2-3; cdr3_aa: CAWSVFSLTDTQYF; cdr3_nt: TGTGCCTGGAGTGTATTCAGCCTCACAGATACGCAGTATTTT
d_call: .; clone_size: .; cdr3_length: 16; v_call: TRBV28; j_call: TRBJ1-2; cdr3_aa: CASKPGHTTGGYGYTF; cdr3_nt: TGTGCCAGCAAACCGGGACATACCACCGGCGGCTATGGCTACACCTTC
d_call: TRBD1; clone_size: once; cdr3_length: 17; v_call: TRBV30; j_call: TRBJ2-7; cdr3_aa: CAWGGGRRDRGSYEQYF; cdr3_nt: TGTGCCTGGGGTGGGGGTAGGCGGGACAGGGGCTCCTACGAGCAGTACTTC
d_call: TRBD1; clone_size: .; cdr3_length: 13; v_call: TRBV6-5; j_call: TRBJ2-1; cdr3_aa: CASRGGPLNEQFF; cdr3_nt: TGTGCCAGCAGAGGGGGCCCATTAAATGAGCAGTTCTTC
d_call: .; clone_size: .; cdr3_length: 16; v_call: TRBV28; j_call: TRBJ1-2; cdr3_aa: CASSLGGTSGPYGYTF; cdr3_nt: TGTGCCAGCAGTTTAGGAGGGACATCTGGCCCCTATGGCTACACCTTC
d_call: .; clone_size: .; cdr3_length: 13; v_call: TRBV7-8; j_call: TRBJ1-1; cdr3_aa: CASSRVMNTEAFF; cdr3_nt: TGTGCCAGCAGCAGGGTCATGAACACTGAAGCTTTCTTT